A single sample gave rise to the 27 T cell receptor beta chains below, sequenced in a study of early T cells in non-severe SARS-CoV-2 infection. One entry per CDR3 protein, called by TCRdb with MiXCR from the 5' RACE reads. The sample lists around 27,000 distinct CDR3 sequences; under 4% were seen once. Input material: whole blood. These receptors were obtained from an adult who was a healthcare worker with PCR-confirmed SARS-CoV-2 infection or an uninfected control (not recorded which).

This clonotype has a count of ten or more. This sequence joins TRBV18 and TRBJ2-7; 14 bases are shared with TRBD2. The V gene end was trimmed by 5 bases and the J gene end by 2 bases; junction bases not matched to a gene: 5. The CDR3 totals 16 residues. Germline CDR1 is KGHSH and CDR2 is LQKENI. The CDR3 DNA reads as TGTGCCAGCTCATCGGGACTAGCGGGGGCAGCCTACGAGCAGTACTTC. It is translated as CASSSGLAGAAYEQYF.

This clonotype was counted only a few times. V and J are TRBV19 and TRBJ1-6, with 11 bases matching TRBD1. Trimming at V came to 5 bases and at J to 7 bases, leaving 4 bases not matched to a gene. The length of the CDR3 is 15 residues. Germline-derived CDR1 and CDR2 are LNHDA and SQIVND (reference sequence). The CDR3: CASSPRTGGNSPLHF. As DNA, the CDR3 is TGTGCCAGTAGTCCTCGGACAGGGGGCAATTCACCCCTCCACTTT.

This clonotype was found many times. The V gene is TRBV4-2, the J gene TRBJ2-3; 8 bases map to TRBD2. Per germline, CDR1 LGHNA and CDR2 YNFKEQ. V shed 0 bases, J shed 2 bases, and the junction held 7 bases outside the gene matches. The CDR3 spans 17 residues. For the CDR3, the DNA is TGTGCCAGCAGCCAAGAAAACGGGGGGGCCAACACAGATACGCAGTATTTT. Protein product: CASSQENGGANTDTQYF.

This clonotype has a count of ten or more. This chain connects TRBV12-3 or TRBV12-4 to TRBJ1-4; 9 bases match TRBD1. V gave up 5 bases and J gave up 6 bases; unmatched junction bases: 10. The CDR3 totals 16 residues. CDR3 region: CASSERLRDRDEKLFF. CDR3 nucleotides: TGTGCCAGCAGTGAGAGGCTCCGGGACAGGGATGAAAAACTGTTTTTT.

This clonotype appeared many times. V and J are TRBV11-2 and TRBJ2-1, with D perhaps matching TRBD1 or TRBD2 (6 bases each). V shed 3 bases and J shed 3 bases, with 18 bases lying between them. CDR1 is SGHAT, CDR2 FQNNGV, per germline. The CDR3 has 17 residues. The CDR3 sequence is CASSLLGPGAYYNEQFF. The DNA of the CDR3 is TGTGCCAGCAGCTTGCTTGGTCCGGGGGCCTACTACAATGAGCAGTTCTTC.

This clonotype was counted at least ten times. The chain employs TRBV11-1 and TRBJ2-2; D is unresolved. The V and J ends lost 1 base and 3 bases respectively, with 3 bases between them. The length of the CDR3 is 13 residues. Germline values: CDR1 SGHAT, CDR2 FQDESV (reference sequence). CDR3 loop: CASSLVYTGELFF. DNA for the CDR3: TGTGCCAGCAGCTTAGTTTACACCGGGGAGCTGTTTTTT.

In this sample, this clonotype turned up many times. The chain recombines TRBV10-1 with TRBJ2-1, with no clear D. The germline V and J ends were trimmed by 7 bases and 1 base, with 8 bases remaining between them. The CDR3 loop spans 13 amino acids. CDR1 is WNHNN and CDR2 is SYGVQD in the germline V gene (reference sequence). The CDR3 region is CASTKGSYNEQFF. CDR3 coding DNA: TGCGCCAGCACAAAGGGTTCCTACAATGAGCAGTTCTTC.

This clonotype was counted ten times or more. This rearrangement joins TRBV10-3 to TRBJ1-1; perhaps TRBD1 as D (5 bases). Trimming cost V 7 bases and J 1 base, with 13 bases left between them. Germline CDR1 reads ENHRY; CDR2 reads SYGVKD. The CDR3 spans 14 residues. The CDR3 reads CAITGRGRNTEAFF. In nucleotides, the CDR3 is TGTGCCATCACTGGGCGGGGGAGGAACACTGAAGCTTTCTTT.

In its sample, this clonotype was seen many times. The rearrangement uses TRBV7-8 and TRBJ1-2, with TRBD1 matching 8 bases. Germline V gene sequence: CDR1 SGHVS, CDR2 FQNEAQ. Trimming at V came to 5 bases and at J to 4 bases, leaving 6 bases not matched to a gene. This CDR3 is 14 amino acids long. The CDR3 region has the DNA TGTGCCAGCAGCCCTGGACAGGGCGGCTATGGCTACACCTTC. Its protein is CASSPGQGGYGYTF.

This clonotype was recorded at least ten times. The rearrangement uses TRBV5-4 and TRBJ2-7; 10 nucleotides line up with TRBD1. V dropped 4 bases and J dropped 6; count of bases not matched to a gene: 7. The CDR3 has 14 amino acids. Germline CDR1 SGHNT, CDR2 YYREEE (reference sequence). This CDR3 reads CASSPRQGASEQYF. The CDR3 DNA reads TGTGCCAGCAGCCCTAGACAGGGGGCCAGCGAGCAGTACTTC.

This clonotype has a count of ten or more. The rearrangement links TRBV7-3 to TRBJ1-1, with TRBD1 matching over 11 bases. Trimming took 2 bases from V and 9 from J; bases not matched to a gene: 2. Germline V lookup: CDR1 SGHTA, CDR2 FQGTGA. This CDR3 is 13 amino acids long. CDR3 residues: CASSLGTGGKAFF. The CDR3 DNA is TGTGCCAGCAGCTTAGGGACAGGGGGAAAAGCTTTCTTT.

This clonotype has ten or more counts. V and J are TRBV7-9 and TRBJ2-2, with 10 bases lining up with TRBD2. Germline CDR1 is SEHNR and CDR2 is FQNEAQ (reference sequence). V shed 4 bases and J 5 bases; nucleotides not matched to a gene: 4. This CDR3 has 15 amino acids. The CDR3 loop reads CASSSLAGVTGELFF. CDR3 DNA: TGTGCCAGCAGCTCCCTAGCGGGAGTTACCGGGGAGCTGTTTTTT.

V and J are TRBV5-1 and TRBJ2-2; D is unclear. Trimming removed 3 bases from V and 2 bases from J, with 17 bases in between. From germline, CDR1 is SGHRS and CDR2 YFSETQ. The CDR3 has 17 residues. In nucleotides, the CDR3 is TGCGCCAGCAGCTCTCAGGCCGGACCCCCAAACACCGGGGAGCTGTTTTTT. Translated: CASSSQAGPPNTGELFF. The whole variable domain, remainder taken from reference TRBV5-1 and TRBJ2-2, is KAGVTQTPRYLIKTRGQQVTLSCSPISGHRSVSWYQQTPGQGLQFLFEYFSETQRNKGNFPGRFSGRQFSNSRSEMNVSTLELGDSALYLCASSSQAGPPNTGELFFGEGSRLTVL.

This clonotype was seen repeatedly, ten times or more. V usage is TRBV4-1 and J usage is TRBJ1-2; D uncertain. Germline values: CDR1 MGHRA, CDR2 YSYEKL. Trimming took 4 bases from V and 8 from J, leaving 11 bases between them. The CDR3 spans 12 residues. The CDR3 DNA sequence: TGCGCCAGCAGCCCGGACTTAGGAGGCTACACCTTC. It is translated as CASSPDLGGYTF.

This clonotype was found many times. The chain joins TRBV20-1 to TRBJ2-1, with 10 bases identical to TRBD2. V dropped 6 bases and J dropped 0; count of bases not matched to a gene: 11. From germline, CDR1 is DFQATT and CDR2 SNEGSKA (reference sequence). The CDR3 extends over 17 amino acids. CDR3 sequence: CSAPTSGIGGSYNEQFF. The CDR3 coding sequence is TGCAGTGCCCCCACTAGCGGGATTGGAGGCTCCTACAATGAGCAGTTCTTC.

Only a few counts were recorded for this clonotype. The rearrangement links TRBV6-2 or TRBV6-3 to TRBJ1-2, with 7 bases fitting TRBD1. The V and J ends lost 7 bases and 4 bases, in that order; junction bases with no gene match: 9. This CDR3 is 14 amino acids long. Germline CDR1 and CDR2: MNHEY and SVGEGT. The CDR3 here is CASNPPGQSYGYTF. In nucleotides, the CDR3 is TGTGCCAGCAACCCTCCGGGACAGAGCTATGGCTACACCTTC.

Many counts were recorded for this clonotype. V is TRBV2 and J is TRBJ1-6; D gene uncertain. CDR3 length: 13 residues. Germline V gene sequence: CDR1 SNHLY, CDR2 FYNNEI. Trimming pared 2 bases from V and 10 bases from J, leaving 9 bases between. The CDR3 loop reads CASSEWGRSPLHF. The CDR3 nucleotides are TGTGCCAGCAGTGAATGGGGAAGGTCACCCCTCCACTTT.

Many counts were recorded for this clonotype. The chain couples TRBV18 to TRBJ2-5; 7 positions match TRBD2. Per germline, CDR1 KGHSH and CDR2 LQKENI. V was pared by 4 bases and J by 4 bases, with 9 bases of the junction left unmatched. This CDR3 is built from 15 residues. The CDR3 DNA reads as TGTGCCAGCTCACGTAACAGCGGGGCCAGAGAGACCCAGTACTTC. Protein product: CASSRNSGARETQYF.

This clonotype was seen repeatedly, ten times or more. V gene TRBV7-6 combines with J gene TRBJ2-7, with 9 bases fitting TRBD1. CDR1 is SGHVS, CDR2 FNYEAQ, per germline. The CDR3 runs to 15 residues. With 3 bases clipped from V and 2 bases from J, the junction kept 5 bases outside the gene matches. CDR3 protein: CASSLGQGYTYEQYF. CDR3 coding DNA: TGTGCCAGCAGCTTGGGACAGGGTTACACCTACGAGCAGTACTTC. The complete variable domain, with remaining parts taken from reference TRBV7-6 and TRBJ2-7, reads GAGVSQSPRYKVTKRGQDVALRCDPISGHVSLYWYRQALGQGPEFLTYFNYEAQQDKSGLPNDRFSAERPEGSISTLTIQRTEQRDSAMYRCASSLGQGYTYEQYFGPGTRLTVT.

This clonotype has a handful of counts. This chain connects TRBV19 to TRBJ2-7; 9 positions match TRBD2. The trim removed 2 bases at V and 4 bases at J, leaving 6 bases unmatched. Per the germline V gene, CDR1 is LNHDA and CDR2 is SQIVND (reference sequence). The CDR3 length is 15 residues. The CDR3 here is CASSISGTSSYEQYF. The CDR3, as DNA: TGTGCCAGTAGTATAAGTGGGACTAGCAGTTACGAGCAGTACTTC.

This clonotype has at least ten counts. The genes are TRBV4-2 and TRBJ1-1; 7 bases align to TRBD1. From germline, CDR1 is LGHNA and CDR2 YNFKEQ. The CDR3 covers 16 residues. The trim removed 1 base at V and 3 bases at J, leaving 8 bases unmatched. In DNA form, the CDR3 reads TGTGCCAGCAGCCAAGGCTTCTGGCAGGGGGACACTGAAGCTTTCTTT. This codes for CASSQGFWQGDTEAFF.

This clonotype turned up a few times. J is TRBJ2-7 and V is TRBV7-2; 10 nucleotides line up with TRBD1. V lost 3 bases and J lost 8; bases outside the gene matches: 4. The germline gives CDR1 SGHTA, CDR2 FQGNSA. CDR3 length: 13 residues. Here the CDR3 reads CASSFRQGAKQYF. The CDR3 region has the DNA TGTGCCAGCAGCTTCCGACAGGGGGCCAAGCAGTACTTC.

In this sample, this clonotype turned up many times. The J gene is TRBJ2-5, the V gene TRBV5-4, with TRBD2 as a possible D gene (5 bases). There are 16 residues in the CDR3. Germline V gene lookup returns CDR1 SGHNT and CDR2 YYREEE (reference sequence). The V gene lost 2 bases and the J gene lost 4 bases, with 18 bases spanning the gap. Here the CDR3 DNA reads TGTGCCAGCAGCTTCCGAAATCGAGCTGCGGGAGAGACCCAGTACTTC. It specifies CASSFRNRAAGETQYF.

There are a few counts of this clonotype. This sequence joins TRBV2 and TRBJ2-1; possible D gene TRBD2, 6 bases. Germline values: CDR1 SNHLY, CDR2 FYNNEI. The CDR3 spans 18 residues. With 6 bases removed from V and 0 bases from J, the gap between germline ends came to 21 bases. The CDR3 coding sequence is TGTGCCAGCAGCGAACCCTCGCGGGCGGGAAGCTCCTACAATGAGCAGTTCTTC. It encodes CASSEPSRAGSSYNEQFF.

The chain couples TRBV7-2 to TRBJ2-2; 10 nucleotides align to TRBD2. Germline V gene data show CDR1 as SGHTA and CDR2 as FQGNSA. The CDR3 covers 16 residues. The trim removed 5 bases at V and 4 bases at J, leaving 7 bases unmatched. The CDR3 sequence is CASSIRTSGGTGELFF. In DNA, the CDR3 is TGTGCCAGCAGCATAAGGACTAGCGGCGGCACCGGGGAGCTGTTTTTT.

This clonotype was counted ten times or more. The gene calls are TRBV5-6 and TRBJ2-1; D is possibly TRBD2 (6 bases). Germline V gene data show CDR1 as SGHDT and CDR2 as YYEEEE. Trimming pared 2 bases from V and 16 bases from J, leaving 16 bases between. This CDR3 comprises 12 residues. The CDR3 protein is CASSFGGYERFF. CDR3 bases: TGTGCCAGCAGCTTCGGGGGATATGAGCGTTTCTTC.

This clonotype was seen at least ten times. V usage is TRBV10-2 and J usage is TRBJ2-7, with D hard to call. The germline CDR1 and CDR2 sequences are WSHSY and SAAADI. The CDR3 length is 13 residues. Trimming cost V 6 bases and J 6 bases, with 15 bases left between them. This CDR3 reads CASSIENYSEQYF. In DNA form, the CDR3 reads TGCGCCAGCAGCATAGAGAACTACAGCGAGCAGTACTTC.